The 28 T cell receptor beta chains reported below all come from one sample, sequenced in a study of T cells in Graves' hyperthyroidism and ophthalmopathy. There were TCR beta CDR3 regions amplified from RNA transcripts. The primer set for the first-round RT-PCR of the TCR CDR3 was HTBI. In TCRdb, the multiplex PCR reads were re-called with MiXCR into one record per CDR3 protein. The sample consists of 650,000 to 850,000 distinct CDR3 sequences, about 17% of them appearing once. Input material: blood. These receptors were taken from a woman between 50 and 59 years old with Graves' hyperthyroidism that later progressed to Graves' ophthalmopathy.

In its sample, this clonotype was seen many times. The CDR3 sequence is CSARRLNSNQPQHF. DNA for the CDR3: TGCAGTGCCAGACGGCTAAATAGCAATCAGCCCCAGCATTTT. The genes are TRBV20-1 and TRBJ1-5, with D uncertain. This CDR3 has 14 amino acids. The ends were cut back, 6 bases at V and 0 bases at J, with 12 bases in the middle. The germline gives CDR1 DFQATT, CDR2 SNEGSKA (reference sequence).

This chain joins TRBV30 and TRBJ2-4, with D possibly being TRBD1 (5 bases). The CDR3 contains 15 residues. Germline V gene sequence: CDR1 GTSNPN, CDR2 SVGIG (reference sequence). V lost 5 bases and J 3 bases, leaving 17 bases between the germline ends. This CDR3 is CAWSAETVVKNIQYF. The CDR3 bases are TGTGCCTGGTCGGCAGAGACAGTAGTCAAAAACATTCAGTACTTC.

V is TRBV5-1 and J is TRBJ1-5; the D gene is possibly TRBD1 (5 bases). Per the germline V gene, CDR1 is SGHRS and CDR2 is YFSETQ. The CDR3 is made up of 16 amino acids. Deletions cut 0 bases from V and 4 bases from J, with 14 bases between. The CDR3 DNA reads TGCGCCAGCAGCTTGGGAGGGGCAGTAGGGAATCAGCCCCAGCATTTT. It is translated as CASSLGGAVGNQPQHF.

The V and J genes are TRBV7-2 and TRBJ2-3, with 12 bases identical to TRBD2. In germline, CDR1 is SGHTA, CDR2 FQGNSA. Trimming cost V 3 bases and J 5 bases; bases outside gene matches: 9. The CDR3 contains 17 residues. CDR3 sequence (DNA): TGTGCCAGCAGCTTGGGTCTAGCGGGGGGGCGGGTAGATACGCAGTATTTT. It codes for CASSLGLAGGRVDTQYF. The full variable domain, its missing parts supplied by reference TRBV7-2 and TRBJ2-3, is GAGVSQSPSNKVTEKGKDVELRCDPISGHTALYWYRQSLGQGLEFLIYFQGNSAPDKSGLPSDRFSAERTGGSVSTLTIQRTQQEDSAVYLCASSLGLAGGRVDTQYFGPGTRLTVL.

This clonotype appeared a few times. The chain combines TRBV19 with TRBJ1-2, with no clear D. The length of the CDR3 is 14 residues. The V gene lost 1 base and the J gene lost 4 bases, with 10 bases spanning the gap. Germline V gene lookup returns CDR1 LNHDA and CDR2 SQIVND (reference sequence). CDR3 residues: CASSIVEAGYGYTF. The DNA of the CDR3 is TGTGCCAGTAGTATAGTTGAAGCCGGCTATGGCTACACCTTC.

This clonotype was seen at least ten times. The J gene is TRBJ2-3, the V gene TRBV18; D perhaps matches TRBD2 (7 bases). Trimming pared 6 bases from V and 6 bases from J, leaving 22 bases between. Per the germline V gene, CDR1 is KGHSH and CDR2 is LQKENI. The CDR3 is made up of 16 amino acids. The CDR3 loop reads CASSPPVAGAGDTQYF. CDR3 DNA: TGTGCCAGCTCCCCGCCAGTTGCGGGGGCGGGGGATACGCAGTATTTT.

This clonotype turned up a few times. This sequence joins TRBV27 and TRBJ1-2, with a tentative D call TRBD1 (5 bases). The V end was cut by 8 bases, the J end by 8 bases, with 18 bases between. Looked up from germline, CDR1 is MNHEY and CDR2 is SMNVEV (reference sequence). This CDR3 is built from 13 residues. The CDR3, as DNA: TGTGCCAGCGGGTTAGGCAGGGAATACGGCTACACCTTC. It codes for CASGLGREYGYTF.

V usage is TRBV12-3 or TRBV12-4 and J usage is TRBJ1-1; D unclear. The germline V and J ends were trimmed by 10 bases and 4 bases, with 19 bases remaining between them. There are 14 residues in the CDR3. The CDR3 loop reads CATRVEEVITEAFF. DNA of the CDR3: TGTGCCACCCGTGTTGAGGAGGTGATCACTGAAGCTTTCTTT.

The sample holds a few counts of this clonotype. The rearrangement uses TRBV2 and TRBJ1-2; 8 bases agree with TRBD1. CDR1 SNHLY and CDR2 FYNNEI come from the germline V gene. The CDR3 covers 15 residues. V lost 6 bases to trimming and J lost 2 bases; unmatched junction nucleotides: 8. The DNA for the CDR3 is TGTGCCAGCAGGCCAGACAGGGGCCGGAACTATGGCTACACCTTC. Encoded protein: CASRPDRGRNYGYTF.

The chain employs TRBV10-3 and TRBJ2-3; possibly TRBD2 for D (5 bases). Germline loops: CDR1 ENHRY, CDR2 SYGVKD. This CDR3 has 14 amino acids. V lost 0 bases and J lost 13, with 17 bases in between. The CDR3 DNA sequence: TGTGCCATCAGTGAGTCGGACTCCCTCGTGCTCGAGTATTTT. It is translated as CAISESDSLVLEYF.

Regarding this clonotype: Since a much larger clone is just one base distant, this may be a read error. The chain links TRBV12-3 or TRBV12-4 to TRBJ2-3, with TRBD2 matching over 7 bases. V lost 10 bases and J lost 9; bases outside the gene matches: 7. The CDR3 extends over 11 amino acids. Here the CDR3 reads CANGGGYTQYF. Here the CDR3 DNA reads TGTGCCAACGGGGGAGGGTACACGCAGTATTTT.

The CDR3 is CASSILLTNEQFF. Here the CDR3 DNA reads TGTGCCAGCAGCATCCTGCTGACCAATGAGCAGTTCTTC. The chain employs TRBV5-4 and TRBJ2-1, with no clear D. The CDR3 runs 13 residues. The germline V and J ends were trimmed by 4 bases and 6 bases, with 11 bases remaining between them. Germline V lookup: CDR1 SGHNT, CDR2 YYREEE (reference sequence).

A few counts support this clonotype. The V call is TRBV6-1, the J call TRBJ1-1; D unresolved. The CDR3 contains 11 residues. CDR1 is MNHNS, CDR2 SASEGT, per germline. V gave up 9 bases and J gave up 11 bases, with 16 bases separating them. DNA of the CDR3: TGTGCCAGTATCGAGTTCAACGGGGCTTTCTTT. It yields the protein CASIEFNGAFF.

The chain combines TRBV6-1 with TRBJ2-7; tentatively, D is TRBD1 (6 bases). This CDR3 has 13 amino acids. CDR1 and CDR2 from the germline V gene are MNHNS and SASEGT. Between the trimmed V and J ends, which lost 8 bases and 1 base, there was a span of 12 bases. CDR3 nucleotides: TGTGCCAGCTATGGGGGCCCATCCTACGAGCAGTACTTC. Its translation is CASYGGPSYEQYF.

This clonotype was found a few times. The V gene is TRBV5-1, the J gene TRBJ1-2, with TRBD1 matching over 7 bases. The junction had 13 bases not matched to a gene; V was cut back by 1 base and J by 7 bases. This CDR3 comprises 16 residues. CDR1 and CDR2 (germline): SGHRS, YFSETQ. This chain's CDR3 is CASSLSRGPANRGYTF. The CDR3 DNA reads TGCGCCAGCAGCTTGAGTAGGGGGCCTGCGAATCGTGGCTACACCTTC.

This clonotype was seen ten or more times. V usage is TRBV11-3 and J usage is TRBJ2-3; 8 bases line up with TRBD2. V dropped 0 bases and J dropped 8; count of bases not matched to a gene: 4. Germline V lookup: CDR1 SGHNT, CDR2 YENEEA. The CDR3 covers 14 residues. This CDR3 is CASSLDPLAGTQYF. The DNA for the CDR3 is TGTGCCAGCAGCTTAGATCCCCTAGCGGGTACGCAGTATTTT.

This clonotype came up a few times. This chain links TRBV3-1 with TRBJ2-1, with 14 positions matching TRBD2. V was clipped by 0 bases and J by 9 bases; unmatched bases: 7. Germline V CDR1 and CDR2: LGHDT, YNNKEL (reference sequence). The CDR3 consists of 17 residues. The CDR3 sequence is CASSQEIGLAGGGEQFF. The CDR3 DNA reads as TGTGCCAGCAGCCAAGAAATTGGACTAGCGGGGGGCGGTGAGCAGTTCTTC.

This clonotype was seen a handful of times. V is TRBV13 and J is TRBJ1-2, with D possibly being TRBD1 (6 bases). CDR1 is PRHDT and CDR2 is FYEKMQ in the germline V gene (reference sequence). V dropped 7 bases and J dropped 3 bases, with 15 bases sitting between them. The CDR3 covers 14 residues. CDR3: CASKPTGAYYGYTF. Here the CDR3 DNA reads TGTGCCAGCAAGCCGACAGGTGCCTACTATGGCTACACCTTC.

This clonotype has a count of ten or more. The chain links TRBV3-1 to TRBJ2-5, with 9 positions matching TRBD2. Germline V gene lookup returns CDR1 LGHDT and CDR2 YNNKEL (reference sequence). CDR3 length: 15 amino acids. J was trimmed by 2 bases and V by 6 bases; bases with no gene match: 7. The CDR3 sequence: CASRPSGGTQETQYF. The CDR3 DNA follows: TGTGCCAGCAGGCCCAGCGGGGGGACACAAGAGACCCAGTACTTC.

The CDR3 bases are TGTGCCATCAGTGTTAAACAGGGAGCTGAAGCTTTCTTT. Translation: CAISVKQGAEAFF. The chain links TRBV10-3 to TRBJ1-1; maybe TRBD1 (6 bases). Germline V CDR1 and CDR2: ENHRY, SYGVKD. The V and J ends lost 4 bases and 6 bases respectively, with 12 bases between them. This CDR3 contains 13 residues.

DNA of the CDR3: TGTGCCAGTAGTATCTCGGCGACTGGGAATCAGCCCCAGCATTTT. As protein: CASSISATGNQPQHF. The J gene is TRBJ1-5, the V gene TRBV19; D unresolved. The CDR3 length is 15 residues. Germline CDR1 reads LNHDA; CDR2 reads SQIVND (reference sequence). Between the trimmed V and J ends, which lost 3 bases and 4 bases, there was a span of 13 bases.

The rearrangement joins TRBV6-1 to TRBJ1-4, with a possible D match to TRBD1 (5 bases). Germline V gene sequence: CDR1 MNHNS, CDR2 SASEGT. This CDR3 has 16 residues. V gave up 7 bases and J gave up 7 bases, with 22 bases separating them. For the CDR3, the DNA is TGTGCCAGCACCCGCAGCAGCGAGGCCGGGGGTGAAAAACTGTTTTTT. It yields the protein CASTRSSEAGGEKLFF.

This chain joins TRBV6-1 and TRBJ2-1; 7 nucleotides match TRBD2. The CDR3 totals 13 residues. V shed 7 bases and J 3 bases; nucleotides not matched to a gene: 3. Germline V CDR1 and CDR2: MNHNS, SASEGT. CDR3 protein: CASKWTSYNEQFF. CDR3 sequence (DNA): TGTGCCAGCAAGTGGACTAGCTACAATGAGCAGTTCTTC.

Only a few counts were recorded for this clonotype. V usage is TRBV13 and J usage is TRBJ2-5; D is perhaps TRBD2 (6 bases). The V end was cut by 5 bases, the J end by 5 bases, with 18 bases between. The CDR3 spans 15 residues. Germline V gene data show CDR1 as PRHDT and CDR2 as FYEKMQ (reference sequence). The DNA for the CDR3 is TGTGCCAGCAGCGCCGGATGGGGTGGGGGGGAGACCCAGTACTTC. This translates into CASSAGWGGGETQYF.

This chain connects TRBV4-1 to TRBJ1-2; no reliable D call. CDR3 length: 15 amino acids. The germline gives CDR1 MGHRA, CDR2 YSYEKL. The V end lost 0 bases, the J end lost 0 bases, and 8 bases lay between the germline ends. CDR3: CASSQDPGSNYGYTF. For the CDR3, the DNA is TGCGCCAGCAGCCAAGATCCGGGATCTAACTATGGCTACACCTTC.

A remark on this clonotype: This may be a read error, as it is one base from a much larger clone. The gene calls are TRBV6-9 and TRBJ2-5; D remains unclear. The germline V gene has CDR1 MNHGY and CDR2 SVAAGI. This CDR3 contains 16 residues. This chain's CDR3 is CASSYIKTRLIEAQYF. The CDR3 DNA reads as TGTGCCAGCAGTTACATTAAGACCAGGTTAATAGAGGCCCAGTACTTC.

The table lists this clonotype with many counts. The rearrangement links TRBV5-1 to TRBJ2-7; 10 bases are shared with TRBD1. This CDR3 is 15 amino acids long. The germline V gene has CDR1 SGHRS and CDR2 YFSETQ. V trimming: 4 bases; J trimming: 0 bases; junction bases outside the gene matches: 4. The DNA of the CDR3 is TGCGCCAGCAGCCCCGGACAGGGGGGCTCCTACGAGCAGTACTTC. This encodes CASSPGQGGSYEQYF.

The V and J genes are TRBV12-3 or TRBV12-4 and TRBJ2-2; D is unresolved. Between the trimmed V and J ends, which lost 4 bases and 8 bases, there was a span of 5 bases. The CDR3 is made up of 11 amino acids. The CDR3 nucleotides read TGTGCCAGCAGTTCCCGTGGGGAGCTGTTTTTT. This codes for CASSSRGELFF.